This T cell receptor (beta chain) was sequenced during a study of blood T cell repertoires in COVID-19. Study-level information: Spain, Italy and the United States supplied samples that represented acute and convalescent COVID-19. T cells, B-cell-depleted T cells, or PBMCs provided the cDNA or gDNA that served as material.

Sequencing was performed with immunoSEQ multiplex PCR; in TCRdb, only in-frame clones are kept and a portion is missing. The sample holds tens of thousands of clones, about nine tenths seen once. Seattle patients were enrolled during active infection and followed longitudinally. The sequencing sample was made of peripheral blood. The clonotype originates from a man aged 55-75 years with COVID-19, enrolled during active disease.

CDR3 protein: CASSLGSSGTYEQYF. CDR3 in DNA: TGTGCCAGCAGCTTAGGCTCTAGCGGGACTTACGAGCAGTACTTC. The chain couples TRBV7-6 to TRBJ2-7; 9 bases align to TRBD2. Unmatched junction bases numbered 5, after V lost 1 base and J lost 4 bases. The CDR3 has 15 amino acids. Germline CDR1 and CDR2: SGHVS and FNYEAQ.